A selection of T cell receptor beta chains follows, all from one sample in a study of response to subunit inactivated influenza vaccine. TCRdb reprocessed the RT-PCR reads with MiXCR, giving one entry per CDR3 protein. The data contain a few hundred thousand distinct CDR3 sequences, 14% of them singletons. Sample: PBMCs from blood, taken approximately 13 days after vaccination. Every receptor here comes from a man aged 45-60 years who received an inactivated influenza vaccine. The CDR3 runs from the conserved cysteine through the conserved F or W. The D gene is left open where the match is weak. Clone sizes are given selectively: once, few, many, or a class where the clone is expanded.

j_call v_call d_call clone_size cdr3_aa cdr3_nt
TRBJ2-7 TRBV28 TRBD1 NA CASSLSAQGAGEQYF TGTGCCAGCAGTTTATCTGCACAGGGGGCTGGCGAGCAGTACTTC
TRBJ2-5 TRBV3-1 TRBD2 many CASSPLAGPETQYF TGTGCCAGCAGCCCACTAGCGGGACCCGAGACCCAGTACTTC
TRBJ2-5 TRBV7-9 TRBD2 NA CASSPRRLAIETQYF TGTGCCAGCAGCCCCCGCCGACTAGCGATAGAGACCCAGTACTTC
TRBJ1-1 TRBV20-1 TRBD1 NA CSAGDRGRLTEAFF TGCAGTGCTGGGGACAGGGGGCGCTTGACTGAAGCTTTCTTT
TRBJ2-3 TRBV24-1 TRBD2 NA CATSDLAGGPNTQYF TGTGCCACCAGTGATCTAGCGGGAGGGCCAAATACGCAGTATTTT
TRBJ2-5 TRBV5-1 NA few CASSGMRETQYF TGCGCCAGCAGCGGTATGAGGGAGACCCAGTACTTC
TRBJ2-3 TRBV29-1 TRBD2 NA CITTSGGTGDTQYF TGCATTACGACTAGCGGGGGAACGGGAGATACGCAGTATTTT
TRBJ1-1 TRBV7-8 TRBD1 NA CASSEYRGRNTEAFF TGTGCCAGCAGCGAGTACAGGGGGCGAAACACTGAAGCTTTCTTT
TRBJ1-1 TRBV6-9 NA once CASSYLRGHANTEAFF TGTGCCAGCAGTTATTTGCGTGGACACGCGAACACTGAAGCTTTCTTT
TRBJ2-7 TRBV10-3 TRBD2 few CATSAGGGGSWEQYF TGTGCCACCTCGGCCGGGGGGGGCGGGTCTTGGGAGCAGTACTTC
TRBJ2-7 TRBV7-9 NA NA CASSFGGLVSYEQYF TGTGCCAGCAGCTTTGGGGGCCTCGTCTCCTACGAGCAGTACTTC
TRBJ2-5 TRBV3-1 NA NA CASSSGLNQETQYF TGTGCCAGCAGTTCCGGACTGAATCAAGAGACCCAGTACTTC
TRBJ1-2 TRBV12-3/TRBV12-4 NA many CASRREQGVYGYTF TGTGCCAGCAGGCGCGAACAGGGAGTATATGGCTACACCTTC
TRBJ2-7 TRBV2 TRBD1 few CASRELTGSHEQYF TGTGCCAGCAGGGAGCTGACAGGGTCCCACGAGCAGTACTTC
TRBJ1-6 TRBV6-2/TRBV6-3 TRBD1 few CASSYPGTADSPLHF TGTGCCAGCAGTTACCCGGGGACAGCTGATTCACCCCTCCACTTT
TRBJ2-1 TRBV12-3/TRBV12-4 TRBD1 few CASSPSGQVNNEQFF TGTGCCAGCAGTCCCTCGGGACAGGTCAACAATGAGCAGTTCTTC
TRBJ2-7 TRBV4-1 TRBD2 NA CASSARLAGGGSEQYF TGCGCCAGCAGCGCCCGACTAGCGGGGGGGGGTAGCGAGCAGTACTTC
TRBJ2-5 TRBV27 NA NA CASSLSAIETQYF TGTGCCAGCAGTTTATCAGCGATAGAGACCCAGTACTTC
TRBJ2-1 TRBV7-6 TRBD2 NA CASSLPSGVGEQFF TGTGCCAGCAGCTTACCTAGCGGGGTGGGAGAGCAGTTCTTC
TRBJ1-5 TRBV5-1 NA few CASRQGVNSNQPQHF TGCGCCAGCCGTCAAGGGGTTAATAGCAATCAGCCCCAGCATTTT
TRBJ1-5 TRBV28 TRBD1 few CASSSPTGTYQPQHF TGTGCCAGCAGTTCGCCGACAGGGACCTATCAGCCCCAGCATTTT
TRBJ1-4 TRBV28 TRBD1 NA CASSRLPGQGDEKLFF TGTGCCAGCAGTCGTTTACCGGGACAGGGGGATGAAAAACTGTTTTTT
TRBJ2-3 TRBV6-1 TRBD1 NA CASSFLQGAVTDTQYF TGTGCCAGCAGCTTCCTTCAGGGGGCTGTCACAGATACGCAGTATTTT
TRBJ2-5 TRBV30 TRBD2 few CAWSGLAEETQYF TGTGCCTGGAGCGGACTAGCGGAAGAGACCCAGTACTTC
TRBJ2-7 TRBV29-1 TRBD1 few CSVTGGPSYEQYF TGCAGCGTCACAGGGGGTCCCTCCTACGAGCAGTACTTC
TRBJ1-1 TRBV12-3/TRBV12-4 TRBD1 NA CASSLYRGFRTEAFF TGTGCCAGCAGTTTGTACAGGGGGTTTAGGACTGAAGCTTTCTTT
TRBJ2-5 TRBV7-2 NA few CASSLSPVPGETQYF TGTGCCAGCAGCCTTAGTCCCGTACCAGGAGAGACCCAGTACTTC
TRBJ2-3 TRBV7-6 TRBD2 few CASSLRTSGGAVDTQYF TGTGCCAGCAGCTTAAGGACTAGCGGGGGGGCCGTTGATACGCAGTATTTT
TRBJ2-1 TRBV6-1 TRBD2 NA CASIAGTLPYNEQFF TGTGCCAGCATAGCGGGTACATTACCCTACAATGAGCAGTTCTTC
TRBJ1-1 TRBV6-5 NA NA CASSYFRLGTEAFF TGTGCCAGCAGTTACTTCAGGCTGGGCACTGAAGCTTTCTTT
TRBJ2-7 TRBV12-3/TRBV12-4 TRBD1 NA CASRATGVQYF TGTGCCAGCAGAGCGACAGGGGTGCAGTACTTC
TRBJ2-3 TRBV18 TRBD1 few CASSPGQESTDTQYF TGTGCCAGCTCACCGGGACAGGAAAGCACAGATACGCAGTATTTT
TRBJ2-5 TRBV20-1 TRBD2 NA CSGALGSGPQETQYF TGCAGTGGCGCCCTTGGTAGCGGGCCACAAGAGACCCAGTACTTC
TRBJ2-7 TRBV6-2/TRBV6-3 NA NA CASSYSSTYEQYF TGTGCCAGCAGTTACTCGAGCACTTACGAGCAGTACTTC
TRBJ2-3 TRBV7-2 TRBD1 few CASSPQGQSTDTQYF TGTGCCAGCAGCCCACAGGGACAGAGCACAGATACGCAGTATTTT
TRBJ2-1 TRBV11-2 NA NA CASSFGDNEQFF TGTGCCAGCAGCTTCGGGGATAATGAGCAGTTCTTC
TRBJ1-1 TRBV6-5 NA few CASSYSVDTEAFF TGTGCCAGCAGTTACTCGGTCGACACTGAAGCTTTCTTT
TRBJ2-1 TRBV7-2 NA NA CASSYESSSSYNEQFF TGTGCCAGCAGCTACGAATCTTCAAGCTCCTACAATGAGCAGTTCTTC
TRBJ2-1 TRBV10-2 TRBD2 few CASSDFSGRSYNEQFF TGCGCCAGCAGTGACTTTAGCGGGAGGTCCTACAATGAGCAGTTCTTC
TRBJ2-3 TRBV9 NA NA CASSVAMPGTGADTQYF TGTGCCAGCAGCGTAGCAATGCCCGGGACGGGGGCAGATACGCAGTATTTT
TRBJ2-7 TRBV12-3/TRBV12-4 NA many CASSLRFEQYF TGTGCCAGCAGTTTACGCTTCGAGCAGTACTTC
TRBJ1-4 TRBV5-1 NA NA CASSHDREKLFF TGCGCCAGCAGTCACGACAGGGAAAAACTGTTTTTT
TRBJ2-3 TRBV11-1 TRBD2 NA CASSLNRTSGRRTSTDTQYF TGTGCCAGCAGCTTAAACCGGACTAGCGGAAGAAGGACTAGCACAGATACGCAGTATTTT
TRBJ2-7 TRBV25-1 NA few CASLWGGEQYF TGTGCCAGCTTATGGGGAGGCGAGCAGTACTTC
TRBJ1-6 TRBV10-3 TRBD1 few CAISEAGTGVSPLHF TGTGCCATCAGTGAGGCCGGGACAGGGGTTTCACCCCTCCACTTT
TRBJ2-1 TRBV3-1 NA few CASSQHPDTHTYNEQFF TGTGCCAGCAGCCAACATCCCGACACGCATACCTACAATGAGCAGTTCTTC
TRBJ2-2 TRBV12-3/TRBV12-4 TRBD2 few CASSHYRDYTGELFF TGTGCCAGCAGTCACTACCGGGACTATACCGGGGAGCTGTTTTTT
TRBJ2-1 TRBV28 NA NA CASSFRYEQFF TGTGCCAGCAGTTTTAGGTATGAGCAGTTCTTC
TRBJ1-1 TRBV10-3 TRBD1 many CAISESGTANTEAFF TGTGCCATCAGTGAGTCCGGGACAGCGAACACTGAAGCTTTCTTT
TRBJ1-1 TRBV5-6 NA NA CASSLAGHTEAFF TGTGCCAGCAGCTTGGCAGGGCACACTGAAGCTTTCTTT
TRBJ1-2 TRBV6-1 TRBD1 few CASSLNLGQGAGYTF TGTGCCAGCAGTCTTAATCTGGGACAGGGGGCCGGCTACACCTTC
TRBJ1-2 TRBV5-1 NA few CASSRRADGNGYTF TGCGCCAGCAGCCGGAGGGCGGACGGGAATGGCTACACCTTC